These T cell receptor beta chains were read from a single sample in a study of shared clonotypes between healthy human individuals. TCRdb's table, derived via immunoSEQ multiplex PCR, lists solely in-frame clones and lacks some. The table lists over a million clones, about 80% of them singletons. Sequenced material: memory CD4+ T cells from PBMCs. The receptor set was obtained from a man between 18 and 35 years old in good health. Some clones in this sample may be carry-over from other donors' samples. CDR3s include the opening cysteine and the closing phenylalanine or tryptophan. The order of the fields is V gene, clone size, J gene, D gene, CDR3 DNA, CDR3 protein. The D gene is left open where the match is weak. Size is omitted from some rows. Given values are once, few, many or a class for expanded clones.

>TRBV28|-|TRBJ2-1|-
TGTGCCAGCAGTCCCCTTGGGGCGGGACCCAACAATGAGCAGTTCTTC
CASSPLGAGPNNEQFF
>TRBV30|-|TRBJ1-2|TRBD1
TGTGCCTGGAGTGTAGCAGGGGGCCTCGGCTACACCTTC
CAWSVAGGLGYTF
>TRBV30|once|TRBJ1-3|TRBD1
TGTGCCTGGACGGGACAGCTTTTCTCTGGAAACACCATATATTTT
CAWTGQLFSGNTIYF
>TRBV6-6|-|TRBJ2-7|TRBD2
TGTGCCAGCATGCCTAGCGGGAGTGTGGGCTACGAGCAGTACTTC
CASMPSGSVGYEQYF
>TRBV6-1|-|TRBJ1-5|-
TGTGCCAGCAGTGTAGGGGGACGAGACCAGCCCCAGCATTTT
CASSVGGRDQPQHF
>TRBV29-1|-|TRBJ2-7|-
TGCAGCGTTGCTGACGGTCCCTACGAGCAGTACTTC
CSVADGPYEQYF
>TRBV4-2|-|TRBJ2-3|-
TGTGCCAGCAGCCATGAGCGGACAACAGATACGCAGTATTTT
CASSHERTTDTQYF
>TRBV5-4|-|TRBJ2-7|-
TGTGCCAGCAGCTTGGGGGGACGGAGATCCTACGAGCAGTACTTC
CASSLGGRRSYEQYF
>TRBV4-2|once|TRBJ2-1|-
TGTGCCAGCAGCCGATCCCAGGGTAGAGTCATCGGGGAGCAGTTCTTC
CASSRSQGRVIGEQFF
>TRBV10-3|-|TRBJ2-3|-
TGTGCCATCAGGGGCGGCTGGGCTTCAGATACGCAGTATTTT
CAIRGGWASDTQYF
>TRBV5-1|-|TRBJ1-2|TRBD1
TGCGCCAGCAGCTTGGAAACCGGGACAGGGCATGGCTACACCTTC
CASSLETGTGHGYTF
>TRBV5-6|few|TRBJ2-5|TRBD2
TGTGCCAGCAGCTTGGGGACTAGCGGGAGTAGGGCCCAGTACTTC
CASSLGTSGSRAQYF
>TRBV6-1|-|TRBJ2-1|-
TGTGCCAGCAGCCGGGACGGTATTAGGGGTGAGCAGTTCTTC
CASSRDGIRGEQFF
>TRBV29-1|-|TRBJ1-1|TRBD1
TGCAGCGTTGAAAGTCCGGGACAGGTGTTTGATGAAGCTTTCTTT
CSVESPGQVFDEAFF
>TRBV29-1|-|TRBJ2-7|TRBD1
TGCAGCGCCGGGACAGGGGAAGCCTACGAGCAGTACTTC
CSAGTGEAYEQYF
>TRBV7-2|-|TRBJ2-2|TRBD2
TGTGCCAGCAGCTTAAACATTGGCGGGAGGGGGAACACCGGGGAGCTGTTTTTT
CASSLNIGGRGNTGELFF
>TRBV21-1|-|TRBJ2-1|-
TGTGCCAGCTCCTCCGGTGAGCAGTTCTTC
CASSSGEQFF
>TRBV9|-|TRBJ2-1|TRBD2
TGTGCCAGCAGCGTAACTAGCGGGAACGAGCAGTTCTTC
CASSVTSGNEQFF
>TRBV5-1|-|TRBJ1-1|-
TGCGCCAGCAGCTTGAGGGGAACAGGGCCCCCGAACACTGAAGCTTTCTTT
CASSLRGTGPPNTEAFF
>TRBV25-1|-|TRBJ1-2|-
TGTGCCAGCAGTGCTTATTACAGCTATGGCTACACCTTC
CASSAYYSYGYTF
>TRBV2|-|TRBJ2-5|-
TGTGCCAGCAGTGTTCAGGGGAACGTGGAGACCCAGTACTTC
CASSVQGNVETQYF
>TRBV27|-|TRBJ1-2|TRBD1
TGTGCCAGCAGTTCGGTCCGGGACAGGTCCCTCCGGACCTTC
CASSSVRDRSLRTF
>TRBV9|-|TRBJ2-3|-
TGTGCCAGCAGCATCGCAGATACGCAGTATTTT
CASSIADTQYF
>TRBV21-1|-|TRBJ1-1|-
TGTGCCACCACTTGGGCTGAAGCTTTCTTT
CATTWAEAFF